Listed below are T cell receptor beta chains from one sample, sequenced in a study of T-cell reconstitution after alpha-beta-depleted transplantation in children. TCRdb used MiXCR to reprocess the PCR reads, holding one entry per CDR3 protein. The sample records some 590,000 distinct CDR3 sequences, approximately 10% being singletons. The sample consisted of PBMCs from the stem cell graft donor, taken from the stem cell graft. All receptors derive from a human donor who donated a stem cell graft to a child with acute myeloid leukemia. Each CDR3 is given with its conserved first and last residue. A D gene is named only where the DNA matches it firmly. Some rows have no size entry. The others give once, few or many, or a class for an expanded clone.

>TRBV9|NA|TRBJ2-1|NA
TGTGCCAGCAGCGTAGGGGCGAGCAATGAGCAGTTCTTC
CASSVGASNEQFF
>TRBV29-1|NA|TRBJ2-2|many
TGCAGCGTTAAAGACAGCAACACCGGGGAGCTGTTTTTT
CSVKDSNTGELFF
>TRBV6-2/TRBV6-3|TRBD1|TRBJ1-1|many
TGTGCCAGCAGTTACAGGCAGGGGGTATTTGACACTGAAGCTTTCTTT
CASSYRQGVFDTEAFF
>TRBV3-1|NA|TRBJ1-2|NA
TGTGCCAGCAGCCAATCGGTAGAATTACGGTATGGCTACACCTTC
CASSQSVELRYGYTF
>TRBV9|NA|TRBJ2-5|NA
TGTGCCAGCAAGGGAACCCTTTATCGCGGGACCCAGTACTTC
CASKGTLYRGTQYF
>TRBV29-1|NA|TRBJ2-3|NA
TGCAGCGTACCCGGACAGCCCACAGATACGCAGTATTTT
CSVPGQPTDTQYF
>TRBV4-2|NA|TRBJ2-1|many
TGTGCCAGCAGCCAAGATTCGGCAGGGGATAAGAATGAGCAGTTCTTC
CASSQDSAGDKNEQFF
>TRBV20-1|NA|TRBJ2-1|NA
TGCAGTGCTAGTAGCGGCAAACACAATGAGCAGTTCTTC
CSASSGKHNEQFF
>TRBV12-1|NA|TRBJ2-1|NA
TGTGCCATCAGCCCTGGTATCCGCTGCTACAATGAGCAGTTCTTC
CAISPGIRCYNEQFF
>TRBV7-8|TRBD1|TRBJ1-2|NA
TGTGCCAGCAGCTCCAGGGGGGTGTACTATGGCTACACCTTC
CASSSRGVYYGYTF
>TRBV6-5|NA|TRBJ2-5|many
TGTGCCAGCAGTTACCTGGACAGAAAAGAGACCCAGTACTTC
CASSYLDRKETQYF
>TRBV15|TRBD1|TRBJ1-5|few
TGTGCCACCAGCAGAGTCGGACAGGACAATCAGCCCCAGCATTTT
CATSRVGQDNQPQHF
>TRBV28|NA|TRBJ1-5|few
TGTGCCAGCAGTTTAGAGCCCCAGGGCAACCAGCCCCAGCATTTT
CASSLEPQGNQPQHF
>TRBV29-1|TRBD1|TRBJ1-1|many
TGCAGCGGCATCACAGGGACAGGGGGAACTGAAGCTTTCTTT
CSGITGTGGTEAFF
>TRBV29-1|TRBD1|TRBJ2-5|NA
TGCAGCGTTGTGCGGGACAGGGGGGATCAAGAGACCCAGTACTTC
CSVVRDRGDQETQYF
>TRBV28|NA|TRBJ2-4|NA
TGTGCCAGCAGTTTTGGGGCGGCCAAAAACATTCAGTACTTC
CASSFGAAKNIQYF
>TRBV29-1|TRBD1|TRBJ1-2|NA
TGCAGCGTCCCGGACAGGGAGGCGATGGGCTACACCTTC
CSVPDREAMGYTF
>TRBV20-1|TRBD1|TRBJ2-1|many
TGCAGTGCGAGGTATCAGACAGGGAAAAACTACAATGAGCAGTTCTTC
CSARYQTGKNYNEQFF
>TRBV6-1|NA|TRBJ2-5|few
TGTGCCAGCAGTCCCCGGACCGAGGGGACCCAGTACTTC
CASSPRTEGTQYF
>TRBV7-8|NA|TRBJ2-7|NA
TGTGCCAGCAGCGGGGGGGGCTACTCCTACGAGCAGTACTTC
CASSGGGYSYEQYF
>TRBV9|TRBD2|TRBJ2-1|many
TGTGCCAGCACCCCGGGACTAGCGCTTTACAATGAGCAGTTCTTC
CASTPGLALYNEQFF
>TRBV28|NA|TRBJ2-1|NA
TGTGCCAGCAGGGTACAGGGACCCAATGAGCAGTTCTTC
CASRVQGPNEQFF
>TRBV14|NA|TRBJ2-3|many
TGTGCCAGCAGCCAACAAGGGGGGGCTACGCAGTATTTT
CASSQQGGATQYF
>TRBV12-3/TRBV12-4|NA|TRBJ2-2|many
TGTGCCAGCAGCCAAACCGGGACAAGGGGTCGGCTGTTTTTT
CASSQTGTRGRLFF
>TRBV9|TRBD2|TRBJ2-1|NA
TGTGCCAGCAGTCCTAGCGGGAGCCCCCCTGAGCAGTTCTTC
CASSPSGSPPEQFF
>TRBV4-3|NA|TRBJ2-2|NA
TGCGCCAGCAGCCAAGGGGGGCCTGGCGGGGAGCTGTTTTTT
CASSQGGPGGELFF
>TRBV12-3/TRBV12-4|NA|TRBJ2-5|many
TGTGCCAGCAGCCGGGACGAAAAAGGGACCCAGTACTTC
CASSRDEKGTQYF
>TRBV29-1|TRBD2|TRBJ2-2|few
TGCAGCGTTGTGGCTAGCGGGACGAACACCGGGGAGCTGTTTTTT
CSVVASGTNTGELFF
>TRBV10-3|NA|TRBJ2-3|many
TGTGCCATCAGCGGGCGAGGGACCACAGATACGCAGTATTTT
CAISGRGTTDTQYF